Following are 12 T cell receptor beta chains from one sample sequenced in a study of cytomegalovirus exposure and HLA in healthy donors. Primers included in the PCR were 60 Vbeta and 13 Jbeta primers. Assay used: immunoSEQ multiplex PCR; TCRdb lists only in-frame clones, some missing. Among over 100,000 clones listed, 75% to 90% were seen once. Sequencing was carried out using PBMCs. These receptors were obtained from a woman aged 50 to 60 in good health and CMV-seropositive.

The chain is built from TRBV11-1 and TRBJ1-6; no reliable D call. The CDR3 has 14 amino acids. CDR1 and CDR2 from the germline V gene are SGHAT and FQDESV (reference sequence). V lost 8 bases and J 8 bases, leaving 16 bases between the germline ends. CDR3 residues: CASSEVIGYSPLHF. The CDR3 DNA follows: TGTGCCAGCTCGGAAGTAATCGGGTATTCACCCCTCCACTTT.

The rearrangement joins TRBV14 to TRBJ2-1; D gene unclear. Germline V lookup: CDR1 SGHDN, CDR2 FVKESK. This CDR3 is 13 amino acids long. The V and J ends lost 1 base and 9 bases respectively, with 10 bases between them. CDR3 amino acids: CASSQGSVSEQFF. As DNA, the CDR3 is TGTGCCAGCAGCCAAGGATCGGTGAGTGAGCAGTTCTTC.

As concerns this clone: The same CDR3 arises from other DNA sequences in this sample as well. CDR3 bases: TGCGCCAGCAGCTTCCAGGGGAACACTGAAGCTTTCTTT. It encodes CASSFQGNTEAFF. This chain links TRBV5-1 with TRBJ1-1; D might be TRBD1 (5 bases). CDR3 length equals 13 residues. V was pared by 2 bases and J by 1 base, with 6 bases between. Germline lookup yields CDR1 SGHRS and CDR2 YFSETQ.

This chain uses TRBV6-5 with TRBJ1-5, with D perhaps TRBD1 (5 bases). Trimming pared 10 bases from V and 3 bases from J, leaving 19 bases between. The CDR3 spans 15 residues. CDR1 MNHEY and CDR2 SVGAGI come from the germline V gene. CDR3 DNA sequence: TGTGCCAAGAGACCGCCCTACAGGCCCAATCAGCCCCAGCATTTT. Protein: CAKRPPYRPNQPQHF.

This sequence joins TRBV5-1 and TRBJ1-1; the D gene is possibly TRBD1 (6 bases). The CDR3 length is 15 residues. V shed 3 bases and J shed 4 bases, with 16 bases lying between them. Germline V gene lookup returns CDR1 SGHRS and CDR2 YFSETQ. The CDR3 region is CASSSLGGAVTEAFF. The CDR3 coding sequence is TGCGCCAGCAGCTCCCTCGGGGGGGCGGTCACTGAAGCTTTCTTT.

The V gene is TRBV4-3, the J gene TRBJ1-2; D ambiguous. Trimming removed 0 bases from V and 4 bases from J, with 21 bases in between. The CDR3 loop spans 18 amino acids. Germline values: CDR1 LGHNA, CDR2 YSLEER. The DNA of the CDR3 is TGCGCCAGCAGCCAAGAGCTCTCGGCAGGCCCTATGGTCTATGGCTACACCTTC. Translation: CASSQELSAGPMVYGYTF.

This chain uses TRBV5-1 with TRBJ1-5; the D gene is possibly TRBD1 (5 bases). Germline V gives CDR1 SGHRS, CDR2 YFSETQ. This CDR3 is 13 amino acids long. V lost 4 bases and J lost 5, with 10 bases in between. CDR3 amino acids: CASSLAGDQPQHF. The DNA of the CDR3 is TGCGCCAGCAGCCTGGCGGGGGATCAGCCCCAGCATTTT.

The chain couples TRBV9 to TRBJ1-1; 7 bases are shared with TRBD1. J gave up 11 bases and V 0 bases, and 10 bases lay outside the gene matches. CDR3 size: 14 residues. Germline CDR1 is SGDLS and CDR2 is YYNGEE. This CDR3 is CASSVAGEGASAFF. CDR3 nucleotide sequence: TGTGCCAGCAGCGTAGCAGGCGAGGGGGCAAGTGCTTTCTTT.

The rearrangement links TRBV13 to TRBJ2-1, with D maybe TRBD2 (5 bases). The germline V and J ends were trimmed by 4 bases and 6 bases, with 16 bases remaining between them. Germline V gene data show CDR1 as PRHDT and CDR2 as FYEKMQ (reference sequence). The CDR3 length is 15 residues. The CDR3 DNA reads as TGTGCCAGCAGCTCGGGGTTTCCATCTTCCAATGAGCAGTTCTTC. Residues: CASSSGFPSSNEQFF. Complete variable domain (other parts from reference TRBV13 and TRBJ2-1): AAGVIQSPRHLIKEKRETATLKCYPIPRHDTVYWYQQGPGQDPQFLISFYEKMQSDKGSIPDRFSAQQFSDYHSELNMSSLELGDSALYFCASSSGFPSSNEQFFGPGTRLTVL.

Only one count was recorded for this clone. V gene TRBV11-2 combines with J gene TRBJ2-3, with D maybe TRBD2 (7 bases). This CDR3 is built from 16 residues. The germline V and J ends were trimmed by 6 bases and 2 bases, with 18 bases remaining between them. Germline V lookup: CDR1 SGHAT, CDR2 FQNNGV. CDR3 region: CASRPAGRGFTDTQYF. The CDR3 DNA reads as TGTGCCAGCAGGCCAGCGGGGAGGGGGTTCACAGATACGCAGTATTTT.

Note on this clone: Relative to the germline gene, one junction end is altered; a read error may explain this. The chain is built from TRBV7-7 and TRBJ2-2; 7 bases fit TRBD2. The CDR3 has 14 amino acids. Germline V lookup: CDR1 SSHAT, CDR2 FNYEAQ (reference sequence). The CDR3 reads CASSPRSGSGELFF. The CDR3 DNA is TGTGCTAGCAGCCCCCGTAGCGGGTCCGGGGAGCTGTTTTTT.

V usage is TRBV30 and J usage is TRBJ1-5; D is possibly TRBD1 (5 bases). This CDR3 region has 13 residues. The V gene's germline CDR1 is GTSNPN and CDR2 SVGIG (reference sequence). Trimming removed 1 base from V and 3 bases from J, with 7 bases in between. In DNA form, the CDR3 reads TGTGCCTGGAGTGGACAGACCAATCAGCCCCAGCATTTT. It is translated as CAWSGQTNQPQHF.